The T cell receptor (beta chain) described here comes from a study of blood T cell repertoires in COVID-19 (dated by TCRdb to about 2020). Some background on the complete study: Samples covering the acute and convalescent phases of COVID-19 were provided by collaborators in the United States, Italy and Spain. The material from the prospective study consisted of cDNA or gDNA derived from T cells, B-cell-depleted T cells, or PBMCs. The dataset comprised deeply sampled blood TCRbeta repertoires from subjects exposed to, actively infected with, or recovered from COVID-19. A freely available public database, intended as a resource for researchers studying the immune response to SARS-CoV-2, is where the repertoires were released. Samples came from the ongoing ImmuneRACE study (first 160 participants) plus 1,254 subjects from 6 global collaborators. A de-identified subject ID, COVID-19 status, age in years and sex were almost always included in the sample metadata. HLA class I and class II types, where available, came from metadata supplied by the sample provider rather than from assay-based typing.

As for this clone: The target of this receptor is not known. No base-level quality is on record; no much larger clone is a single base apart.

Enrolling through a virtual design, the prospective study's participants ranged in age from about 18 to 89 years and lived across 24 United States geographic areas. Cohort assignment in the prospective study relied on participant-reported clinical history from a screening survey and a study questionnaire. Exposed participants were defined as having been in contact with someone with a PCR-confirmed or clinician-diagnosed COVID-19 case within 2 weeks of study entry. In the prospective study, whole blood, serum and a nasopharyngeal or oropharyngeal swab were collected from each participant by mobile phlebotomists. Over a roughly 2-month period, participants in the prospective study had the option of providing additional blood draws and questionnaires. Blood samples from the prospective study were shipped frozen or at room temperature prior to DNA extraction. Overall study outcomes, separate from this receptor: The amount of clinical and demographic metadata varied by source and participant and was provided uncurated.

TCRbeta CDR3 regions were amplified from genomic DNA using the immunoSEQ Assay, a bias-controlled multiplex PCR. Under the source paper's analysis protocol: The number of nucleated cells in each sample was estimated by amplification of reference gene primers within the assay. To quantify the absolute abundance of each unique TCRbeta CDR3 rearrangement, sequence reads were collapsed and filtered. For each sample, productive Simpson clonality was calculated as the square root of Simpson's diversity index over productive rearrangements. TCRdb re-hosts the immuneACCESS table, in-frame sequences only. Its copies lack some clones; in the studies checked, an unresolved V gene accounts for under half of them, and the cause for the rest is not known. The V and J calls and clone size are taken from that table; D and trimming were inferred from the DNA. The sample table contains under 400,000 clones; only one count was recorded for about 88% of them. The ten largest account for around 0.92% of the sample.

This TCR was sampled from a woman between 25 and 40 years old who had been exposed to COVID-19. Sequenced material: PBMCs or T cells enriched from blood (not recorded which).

The CDR3 reads as follows: CASSSRDRGSPLHF. The nucleotides are TGTGCCAGCAGCTCCCGGGACAGGGGTTCACCCCTCCACTTT. Rearrangement joined TRBV3-1 (or the pseudogene TRBV3-2) to TRBJ1-6; a stretch of 10 junction bases matches TRBD1. The CDR3 covers 14 residues, taking in both the cysteine and the phenylalanine. The read is trimmed to its CDR3 DNA, 42 bases read in frame from base 1. The germline V gene encodes CDR1 LGHDT and CDR2 YNNKEL (reference sequence). Relative to germline, V is missing 5 bases and J is missing 9 bases, with 4 bases of the junction outside any gene match.